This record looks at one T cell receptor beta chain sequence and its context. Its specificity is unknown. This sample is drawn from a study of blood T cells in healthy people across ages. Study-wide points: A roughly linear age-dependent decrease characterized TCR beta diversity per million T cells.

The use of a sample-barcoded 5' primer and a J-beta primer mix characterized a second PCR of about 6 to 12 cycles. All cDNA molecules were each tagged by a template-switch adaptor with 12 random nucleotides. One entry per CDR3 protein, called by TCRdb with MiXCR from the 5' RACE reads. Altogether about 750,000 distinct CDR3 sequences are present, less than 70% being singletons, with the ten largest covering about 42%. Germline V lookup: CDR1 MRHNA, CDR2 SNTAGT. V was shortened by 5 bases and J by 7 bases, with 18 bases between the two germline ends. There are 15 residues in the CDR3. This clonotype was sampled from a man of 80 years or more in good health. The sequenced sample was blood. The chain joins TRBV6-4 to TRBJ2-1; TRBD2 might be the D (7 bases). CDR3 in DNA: TGTGCCAGCAGTTCGGAGGGGGGGCGCGGGAATGAGCAGTTCTTC. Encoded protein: CASSSEGGRGNEQFF.